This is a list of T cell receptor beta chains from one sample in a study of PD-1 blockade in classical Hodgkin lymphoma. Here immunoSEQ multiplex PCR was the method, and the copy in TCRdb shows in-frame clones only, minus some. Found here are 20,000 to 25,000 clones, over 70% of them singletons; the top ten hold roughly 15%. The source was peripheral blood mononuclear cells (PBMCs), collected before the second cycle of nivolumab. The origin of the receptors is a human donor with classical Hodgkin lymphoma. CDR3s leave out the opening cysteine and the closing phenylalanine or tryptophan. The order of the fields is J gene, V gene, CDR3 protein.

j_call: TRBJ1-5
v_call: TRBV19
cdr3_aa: ASSIAAGLNQPQH

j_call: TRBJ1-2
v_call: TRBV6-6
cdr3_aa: ASRWGERPFYGYT

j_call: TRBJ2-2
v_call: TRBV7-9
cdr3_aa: ASSLTAPNTGELF

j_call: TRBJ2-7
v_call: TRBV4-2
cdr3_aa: ASSQGTSGSIHEQY

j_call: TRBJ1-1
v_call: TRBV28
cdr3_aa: ASSLQVRGTEAF

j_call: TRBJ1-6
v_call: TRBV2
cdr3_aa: ASKGDRLNSPLH

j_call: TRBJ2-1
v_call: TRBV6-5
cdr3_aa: ASSYYPRYNEQF

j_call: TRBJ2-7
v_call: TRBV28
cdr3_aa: ASSSGTSLSEQY

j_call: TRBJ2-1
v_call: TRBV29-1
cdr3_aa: SVEGRDLNEQF

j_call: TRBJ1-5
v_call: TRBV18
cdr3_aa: ASSPREGLGQPQH

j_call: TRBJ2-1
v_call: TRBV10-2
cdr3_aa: ASTRVDEQF

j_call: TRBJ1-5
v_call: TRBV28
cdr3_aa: ASRPLIDSPQH

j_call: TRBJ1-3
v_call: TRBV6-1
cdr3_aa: ASSAGDNPGNTIY

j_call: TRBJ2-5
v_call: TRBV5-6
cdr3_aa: ASSLIGANQETQY

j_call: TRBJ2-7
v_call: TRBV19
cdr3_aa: ASSRGQTGYEQY

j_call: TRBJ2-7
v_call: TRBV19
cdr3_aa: ASSNRNRFGYEQY

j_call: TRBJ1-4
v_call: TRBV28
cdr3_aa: ASSAETGDLEKLF

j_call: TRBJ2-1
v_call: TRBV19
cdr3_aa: ASTGLGLDEQF

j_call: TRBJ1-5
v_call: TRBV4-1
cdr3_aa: ASSQGSAGVGSGQPQH

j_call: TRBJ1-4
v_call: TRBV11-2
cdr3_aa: ASSLGTATNEKLF

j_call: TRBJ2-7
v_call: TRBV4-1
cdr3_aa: ASSQAGTNYEQY

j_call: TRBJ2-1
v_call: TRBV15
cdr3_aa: ATSRDMAPRNEQF

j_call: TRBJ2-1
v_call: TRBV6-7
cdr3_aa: ASIPRAGEQF

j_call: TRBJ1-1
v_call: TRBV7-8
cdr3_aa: ASRPLGGVVTEAF

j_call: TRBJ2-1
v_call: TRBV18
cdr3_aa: ASSPRTSGNNEQF

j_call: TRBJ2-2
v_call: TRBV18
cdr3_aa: ASSPSLAGMNTGELF

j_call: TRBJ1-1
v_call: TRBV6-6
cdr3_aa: ASSPQGGTEAF

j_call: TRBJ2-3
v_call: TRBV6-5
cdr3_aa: ASRGLAGRVGTQY

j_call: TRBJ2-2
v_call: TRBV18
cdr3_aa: ASSPRDRNTGELF